The T cell receptor beta chain described here comes from a study of beta chain features in type 1 diabetes. Whole-study findings and limits: The similarity of naive, central memory and Treg TCRB repertoires appeared greater among patients than among healthy donors. Shortening that was moderate but significant affected the TCRB CDR3s of Type 1 diabetes patients in all four CD4+ subsets.

Germline values: CDR1 MNHEY, CDR2 SVGAGI. Trimming pared 0 bases from V and 5 bases from J, leaving 10 bases between. This CDR3 comprises 14 residues. Expressed TCRB transcripts got sequenced, as all isolated RNA was reverse transcribed. The method was immunoSEQ multiplex PCR; TCRdb's version includes in-frame clones alone and lacks a portion of them. The sample comprises 640,000 or so clones, around 15% of which are singletons, and roughly 0.022% rests with the top ten. Turning to this clone: Its antigen is currently unknown.

J is TRBJ2-5 and V is TRBV6-5; weak D call: TRBD2 (5 bases). Sequenced sample: naive CD4+ T cells from blood. The clonotype originates from a man aged 18 to 29 with type 1 diabetes. The CDR3 DNA follows: TGTGCCAGCAGTTACTCGAGAGGGTTTGAGACCCAGTACTTC. Translated: CASSYSRGFETQYF.